This T cell receptor (beta chain) was observed in a study of naive and memory T cell subsets. Study conclusions and caveats: Clonotypes are single alpha or beta chains, not paired receptors. Over 85% of naive TCR sequences appeared only once, unlike memory subsets.

CD4 T cells were positively selected, then CD8 T cells from the CD4-negative fraction. Cells stained for CD3, CD4, CD8, CD45RA and CD27 were sorted into four subsets. CDR1 and CDR2 from the germline V gene are LGHNA and YSLEER. This CDR3 has 15 residues. With 4 bases clipped from V and 2 bases from J, the junction kept 4 bases outside the gene matches. An equimolar mix of two oligonucleotides served as the beta constant-region primer for TRBC1 and TRBC2. TCRdb ran MiXCR on the UMI-ligation and nested PCR reads and lists one entry per CDR3 protein. The repertoire includes approximately 89,000 distinct CDR3 sequences, about 7% of them detected once, and about 1.6% sits in the top ten. For this clonotype: Its specificity is not known.

Sequenced material: central memory CD4+ T cells from blood. The chain uses TRBV4-3 and TRBJ2-5; 10 bases match TRBD1. This clonotype was sampled from a human donor in good health. For the CDR3, the DNA is TGCGCCAGCAGCCGGACAGGGGGAGGTCAAGAGACCCAGTACTTC. This translates into CASSRTGGGQETQYF.